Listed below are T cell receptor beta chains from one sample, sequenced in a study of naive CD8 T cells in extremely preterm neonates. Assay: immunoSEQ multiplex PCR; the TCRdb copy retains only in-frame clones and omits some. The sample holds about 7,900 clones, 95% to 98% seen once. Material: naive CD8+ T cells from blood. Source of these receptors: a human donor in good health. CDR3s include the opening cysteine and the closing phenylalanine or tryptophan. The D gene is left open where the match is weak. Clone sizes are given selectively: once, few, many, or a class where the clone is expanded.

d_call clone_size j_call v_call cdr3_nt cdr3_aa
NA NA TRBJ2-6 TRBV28 TGTGCCAGCAGTTTTGATCCAGGGCCTAGGGCCAACGTCCTGACTTTC CASSFDPGPRANVLTF
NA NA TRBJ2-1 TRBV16 TGTGCCAGCAGCCAATCGATCGACAGAACCTACAATGAGCAGTTCTTC CASSQSIDRTYNEQFF
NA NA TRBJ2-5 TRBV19 TGTGCCAGTAGTATAGATGTTGAGGAGACCCAGTACTTC CASSIDVEETQYF
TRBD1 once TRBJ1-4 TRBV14 TGTGCCAGTTCCAGGGGGCGAACGGGGCTGTTTTTT CASSRGRTGLFF
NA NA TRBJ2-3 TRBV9 TGTGCCAGCAGCGTAGATTCCGGGGGAGTCGGAGATACGCAGTATTTT CASSVDSGGVGDTQYF
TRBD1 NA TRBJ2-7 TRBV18 TGTGCCAGCTCCCCTGGGACAGGCTACGAGCAGTACTTC CASSPGTGYEQYF
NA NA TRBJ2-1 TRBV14 TGTGCCAGCAGCCAAAGAGCAGGTGGTAATGAGCAGTTCTTC CASSQRAGGNEQFF
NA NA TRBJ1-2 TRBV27 TGTGCCAGCAGATCGCCAGGGGCCTATGGCTACACCTTC CASRSPGAYGYTF
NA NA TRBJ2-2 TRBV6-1 TGTGCCAGCAGCAAACAGGGCGCCGGGGAGCTGTTTTTT CASSKQGAGELFF
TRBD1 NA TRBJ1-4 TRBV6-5 TGTGCCAGCAGCTCAACAGGGGGAAATAATGAAAAACTGTTTTTT CASSSTGGNNEKLFF
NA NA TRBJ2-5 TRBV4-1 TGCGCCAGCAGCCCCGGGGTAGCGGAGATATCATACTTC CASSPGVAEISYF
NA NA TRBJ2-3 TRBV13 TGTGCCAGCAGCTCGAGGATTGATACGCAGTATTTT CASSSRIDTQYF
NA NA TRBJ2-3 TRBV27 TGTGCCAGCAGTCGCAGTAGCACAGATACGCAGTATTTT CASSRSSTDTQYF
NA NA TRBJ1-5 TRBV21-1 TGTGCCAGCAGCATCCCCCAGGGGTTGGGCAATCAGCCCCAGCATTTT CASSIPQGLGNQPQHF
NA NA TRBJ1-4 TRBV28 TGTGCCAGCAAAGAGTCTCGAGGGGAAAAACTGTTTTTT CASKESRGEKLFF
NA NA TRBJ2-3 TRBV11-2 TGTGCCAGCACGTCGGGGGGCCTCACAGATACGCAGTATTTT CASTSGGLTDTQYF